This T cell receptor beta chain appears in the sequencing data of a study of T-cell memory formation after mild COVID-19. Study-wide points: Clones that got smaller from day 15 to 85 had even CD4/CD8, while clones growing later tipped toward CD4+.

Per the germline V gene, CDR1 is SGHTA and CDR2 is FQGNSA. Trimming shortened V by 1 base and J by 5 bases, and 14 bases separated the two germline ends. The CDR3 is 15 amino acids. Employing constant-segment primers, 5'RACE generated TCR alpha and TCR beta cDNA libraries bearing sample barcodes and UMIs. TCRdb itself ran the 5' RACE reads through MiXCR, one entry per CDR3 protein. The repertoire holds roughly 600,000 distinct CDR3 sequences, roughly 17% seen once, with about 11% in the top ten. Remarks on this clonotype: Antigen unknown.

The clonotype was recovered from an adult woman who had mild COVID-19 (a few samples of this study predate the infection). Cell type and time point are not known. Material for sequencing was PBMCs or a T cell subset sorted from them (not recorded which). The chain links TRBV7-2 to TRBJ1-2; D gene unclear. The CDR3 spells CASSLVTTIDYGYTF. The CDR3 region has the DNA TGTGCCAGCAGCTTAGTAACAACTATAGATTATGGCTACACCTTC.